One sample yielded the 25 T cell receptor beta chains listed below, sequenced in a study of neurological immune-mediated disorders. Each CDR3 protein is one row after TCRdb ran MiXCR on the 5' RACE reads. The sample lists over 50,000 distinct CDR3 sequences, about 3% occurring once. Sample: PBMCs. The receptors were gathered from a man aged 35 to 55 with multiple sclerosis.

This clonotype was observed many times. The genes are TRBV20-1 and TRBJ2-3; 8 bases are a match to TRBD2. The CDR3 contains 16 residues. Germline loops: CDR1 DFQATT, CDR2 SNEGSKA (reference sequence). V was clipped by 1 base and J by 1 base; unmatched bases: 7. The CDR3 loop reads CSARVGSGGRTDTQYF. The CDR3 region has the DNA TGCAGTGCTAGAGTTGGCAGCGGGGGACGCACAGATACGCAGTATTTT.

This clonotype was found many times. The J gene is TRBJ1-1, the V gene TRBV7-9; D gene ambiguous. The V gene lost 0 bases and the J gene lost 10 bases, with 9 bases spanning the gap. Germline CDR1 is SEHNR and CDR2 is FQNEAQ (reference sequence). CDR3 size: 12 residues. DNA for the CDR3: TGTGCCAGCAGCTTAGCGGAAAATCTAGCTTTCTTT. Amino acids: CASSLAENLAFF.

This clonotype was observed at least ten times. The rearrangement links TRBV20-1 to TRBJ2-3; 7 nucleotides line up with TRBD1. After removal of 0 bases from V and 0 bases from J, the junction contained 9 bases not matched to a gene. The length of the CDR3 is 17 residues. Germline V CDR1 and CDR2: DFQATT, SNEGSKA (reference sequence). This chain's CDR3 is CSARDFGLGGSTDTQYF. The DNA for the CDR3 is TGCAGTGCTAGAGATTTCGGTTTAGGGGGCAGCACAGATACGCAGTATTTT.

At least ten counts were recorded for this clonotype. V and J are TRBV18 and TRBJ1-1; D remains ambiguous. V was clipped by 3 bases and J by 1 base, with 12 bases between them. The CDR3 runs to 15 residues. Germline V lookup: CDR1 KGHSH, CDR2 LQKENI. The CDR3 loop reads CASSPKIPRNTEAFF. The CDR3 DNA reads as TGTGCCAGCTCACCGAAGATTCCCCGGAACACTGAAGCTTTCTTT.

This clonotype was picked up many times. CDR3 bases: TGCAGTGGGCCCCACGCGGGGGGTCGGTACGCGGGACAGGGGACCTACGAGCAGTACTTC. This translates into CSGPHAGGRYAGQGTYEQYF. The rearrangement uses TRBV20-1 and TRBJ2-7; 10 nucleotides align to TRBD1. Germline assignment: CDR1 DFQATT and CDR2 SNEGSKA (reference sequence). Trimming removed 7 bases from V and 2 bases from J; junction bases left unmatched: 26. CDR3 size: 20 residues.

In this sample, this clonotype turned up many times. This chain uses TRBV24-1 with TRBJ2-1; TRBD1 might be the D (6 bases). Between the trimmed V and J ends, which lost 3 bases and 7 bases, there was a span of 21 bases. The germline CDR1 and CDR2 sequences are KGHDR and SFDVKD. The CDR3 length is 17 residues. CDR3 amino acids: CATSDTTGTTFGNEQFF. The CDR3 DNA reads TGTGCCACCAGTGATACAACCGGGACAACCTTCGGAAATGAGCAGTTCTTC.

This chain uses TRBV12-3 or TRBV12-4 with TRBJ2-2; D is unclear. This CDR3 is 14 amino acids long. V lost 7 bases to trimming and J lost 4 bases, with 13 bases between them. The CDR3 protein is CASTLLRSTGELFF. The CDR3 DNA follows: TGTGCCAGCACCTTACTGAGGAGCACCGGGGAGCTGTTTTTT.

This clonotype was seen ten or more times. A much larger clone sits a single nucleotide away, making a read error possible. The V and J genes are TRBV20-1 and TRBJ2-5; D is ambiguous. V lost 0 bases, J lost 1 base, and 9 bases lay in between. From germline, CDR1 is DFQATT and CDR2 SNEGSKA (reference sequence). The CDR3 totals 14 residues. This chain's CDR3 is CSARDGKAQETQYF. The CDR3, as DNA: TGCAGTGCTAGAGATGGGAAAGCCCAAGAGACCCAGTACTTC.

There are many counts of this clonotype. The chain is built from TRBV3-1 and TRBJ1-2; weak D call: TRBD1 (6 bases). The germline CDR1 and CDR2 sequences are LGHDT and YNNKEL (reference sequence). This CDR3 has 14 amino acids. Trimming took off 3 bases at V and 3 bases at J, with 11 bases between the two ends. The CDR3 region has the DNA TGTGCCAGCAGCCAGGACAGCTCCTACTATGGCTACACCTTC. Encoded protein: CASSQDSSYYGYTF.

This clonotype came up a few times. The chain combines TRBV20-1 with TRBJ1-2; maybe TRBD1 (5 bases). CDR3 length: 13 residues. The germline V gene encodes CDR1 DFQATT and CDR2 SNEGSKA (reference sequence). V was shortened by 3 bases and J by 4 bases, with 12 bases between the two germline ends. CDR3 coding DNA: TGCAGTGCTAGTATGGGGGTCGGCTATGGCTACACCTTC. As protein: CSASMGVGYGYTF.

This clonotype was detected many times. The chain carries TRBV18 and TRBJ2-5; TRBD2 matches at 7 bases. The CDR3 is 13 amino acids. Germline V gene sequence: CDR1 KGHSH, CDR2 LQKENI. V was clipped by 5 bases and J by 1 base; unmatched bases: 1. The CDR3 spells CASSGTTQETQYF. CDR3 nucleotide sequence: TGTGCCAGCTCAGGGACTACCCAAGAGACCCAGTACTTC.

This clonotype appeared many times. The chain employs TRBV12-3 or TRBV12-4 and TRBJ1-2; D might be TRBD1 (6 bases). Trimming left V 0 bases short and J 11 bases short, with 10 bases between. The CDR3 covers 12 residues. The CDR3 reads CASSLAGRGYTF. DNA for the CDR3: TGTGCCAGCAGTTTAGCCGGCAGGGGATACACCTTC.

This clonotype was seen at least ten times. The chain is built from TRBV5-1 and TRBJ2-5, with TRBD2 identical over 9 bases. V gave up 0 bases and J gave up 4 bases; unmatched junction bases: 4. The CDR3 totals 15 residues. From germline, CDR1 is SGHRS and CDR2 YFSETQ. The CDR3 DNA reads TGCGCCAGCAGCTTGGAAAATAGCGGGGGAGAGACCCAGTACTTC. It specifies CASSLENSGGETQYF.

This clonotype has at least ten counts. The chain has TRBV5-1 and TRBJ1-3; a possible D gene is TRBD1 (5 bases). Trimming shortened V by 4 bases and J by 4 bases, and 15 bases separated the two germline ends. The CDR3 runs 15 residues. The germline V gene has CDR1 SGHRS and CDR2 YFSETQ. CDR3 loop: CASSTHGTEGNTIYF. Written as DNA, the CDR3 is TGCGCCAGCAGCACACACGGGACGGAGGGAAACACCATATATTTT.

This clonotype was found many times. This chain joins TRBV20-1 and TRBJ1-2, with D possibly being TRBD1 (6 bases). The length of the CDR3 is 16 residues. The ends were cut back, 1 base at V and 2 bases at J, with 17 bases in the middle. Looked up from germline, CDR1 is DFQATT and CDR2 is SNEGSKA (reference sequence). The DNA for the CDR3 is TGCAGTGCTAGAGCCAGACAGGAGCAACTCAACTATGGCTACACCTTC. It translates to CSARARQEQLNYGYTF.

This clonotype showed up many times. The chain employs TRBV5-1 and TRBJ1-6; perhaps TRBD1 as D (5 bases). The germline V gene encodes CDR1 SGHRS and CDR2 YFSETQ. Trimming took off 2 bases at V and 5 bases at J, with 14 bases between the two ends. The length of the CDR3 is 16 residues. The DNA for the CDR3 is TGCGCCAGCAGCTTCGGCAGGGCTATGGATAATTCACCCCTCCACTTT. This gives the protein CASSFGRAMDNSPLHF.

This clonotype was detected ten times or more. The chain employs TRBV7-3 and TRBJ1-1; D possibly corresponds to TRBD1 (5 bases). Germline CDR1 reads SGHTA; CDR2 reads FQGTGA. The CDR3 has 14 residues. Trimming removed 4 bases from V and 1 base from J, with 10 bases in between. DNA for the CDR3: TGTGCCAGCAGCTCTACCACAGGGAACACTGAAGCTTTCTTT. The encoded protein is CASSSTTGNTEAFF. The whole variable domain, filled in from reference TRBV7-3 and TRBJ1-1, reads GAGVSQTPSNKVTEKGKYVELRCDPISGHTALYWYRQSLGQGPEFLIYFQGTGAADDSGLPNDRFFAVRPEGSVSTLKIQRTERGDSAVYLCASSSTTGNTEAFFGQGTRLTVV.

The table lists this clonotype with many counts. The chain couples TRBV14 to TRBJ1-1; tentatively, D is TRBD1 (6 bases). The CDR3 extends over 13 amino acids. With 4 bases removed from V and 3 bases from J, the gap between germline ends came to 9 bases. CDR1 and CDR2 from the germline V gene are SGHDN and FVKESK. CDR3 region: CASSLQGHTEAFF. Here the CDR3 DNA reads TGTGCCAGCAGCCTACAGGGCCACACTGAAGCTTTCTTT.

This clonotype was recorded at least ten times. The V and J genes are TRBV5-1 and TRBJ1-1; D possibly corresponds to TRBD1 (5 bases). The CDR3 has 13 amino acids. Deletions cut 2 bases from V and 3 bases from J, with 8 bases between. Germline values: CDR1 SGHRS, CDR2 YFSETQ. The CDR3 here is CASSFAGDTEAFF. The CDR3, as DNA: TGCGCCAGCAGCTTCGCGGGGGACACTGAAGCTTTCTTT.

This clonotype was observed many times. CDR3 protein: CSVEEVRGWGYTF. The CDR3 coding sequence is TGCAGCGTTGAGGAGGTCAGGGGCTGGGGCTACACCTTC. This chain uses TRBV29-1 with TRBJ1-2; D is possibly TRBD1 (6 bases). Trimming cost V 3 bases and J 8 bases, with 16 bases left between them. The CDR3 is 13 amino acids. Germline-derived CDR1 and CDR2 are SQVTM and ANQGSEA.

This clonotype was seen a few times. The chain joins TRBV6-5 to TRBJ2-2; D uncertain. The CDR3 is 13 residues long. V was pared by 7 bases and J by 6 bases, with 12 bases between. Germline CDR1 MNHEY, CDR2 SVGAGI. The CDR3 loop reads CASTPFTAGELFF. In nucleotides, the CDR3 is TGTGCCAGCACCCCCTTTACTGCCGGGGAGCTGTTTTTT.

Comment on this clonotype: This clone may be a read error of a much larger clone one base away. This CDR3 is CASRLTGRSYNEQFF. The CDR3 coding sequence is TGTGCCAGCAGGCTTACAGGTAGATCCTACAATGAGCAGTTCTTC. The chain uses TRBV5-5 and TRBJ2-1; tentative D call: TRBD1 (5 bases). CDR1 SGHKS and CDR2 YYEKEE come from the germline V gene (reference sequence). V lost 5 bases to trimming and J lost 1 base, with 13 bases between them. This CDR3 spans 15 amino acids.

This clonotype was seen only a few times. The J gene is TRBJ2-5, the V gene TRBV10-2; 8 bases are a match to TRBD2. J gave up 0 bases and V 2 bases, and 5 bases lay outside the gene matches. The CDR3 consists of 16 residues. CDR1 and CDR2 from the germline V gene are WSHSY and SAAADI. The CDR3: CASSEKSGGHQETQYF. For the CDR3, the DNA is TGCGCCAGCAGTGAGAAGAGCGGGGGCCACCAAGAGACCCAGTACTTC.

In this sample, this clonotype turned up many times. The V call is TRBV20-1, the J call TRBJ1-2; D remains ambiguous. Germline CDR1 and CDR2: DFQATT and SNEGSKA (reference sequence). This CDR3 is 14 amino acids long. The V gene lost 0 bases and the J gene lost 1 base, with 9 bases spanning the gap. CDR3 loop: CSARDASGNYGYTF. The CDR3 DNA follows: TGCAGTGCTAGAGATGCCAGCGGTAACTATGGCTACACCTTC.

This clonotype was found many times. This chain's CDR3 is CSAHDSNEKLFF. Written as DNA, the CDR3 is TGCAGTGCCCATGACAGTAATGAAAAACTGTTTTTT. J is TRBJ1-4 and V is TRBV20-1; a weak D match, TRBD1 (5 bases). This CDR3 region has 12 residues. With 6 bases removed from V and 4 bases from J, the gap between germline ends came to 9 bases. Germline V gene lookup returns CDR1 DFQATT and CDR2 SNEGSKA (reference sequence).